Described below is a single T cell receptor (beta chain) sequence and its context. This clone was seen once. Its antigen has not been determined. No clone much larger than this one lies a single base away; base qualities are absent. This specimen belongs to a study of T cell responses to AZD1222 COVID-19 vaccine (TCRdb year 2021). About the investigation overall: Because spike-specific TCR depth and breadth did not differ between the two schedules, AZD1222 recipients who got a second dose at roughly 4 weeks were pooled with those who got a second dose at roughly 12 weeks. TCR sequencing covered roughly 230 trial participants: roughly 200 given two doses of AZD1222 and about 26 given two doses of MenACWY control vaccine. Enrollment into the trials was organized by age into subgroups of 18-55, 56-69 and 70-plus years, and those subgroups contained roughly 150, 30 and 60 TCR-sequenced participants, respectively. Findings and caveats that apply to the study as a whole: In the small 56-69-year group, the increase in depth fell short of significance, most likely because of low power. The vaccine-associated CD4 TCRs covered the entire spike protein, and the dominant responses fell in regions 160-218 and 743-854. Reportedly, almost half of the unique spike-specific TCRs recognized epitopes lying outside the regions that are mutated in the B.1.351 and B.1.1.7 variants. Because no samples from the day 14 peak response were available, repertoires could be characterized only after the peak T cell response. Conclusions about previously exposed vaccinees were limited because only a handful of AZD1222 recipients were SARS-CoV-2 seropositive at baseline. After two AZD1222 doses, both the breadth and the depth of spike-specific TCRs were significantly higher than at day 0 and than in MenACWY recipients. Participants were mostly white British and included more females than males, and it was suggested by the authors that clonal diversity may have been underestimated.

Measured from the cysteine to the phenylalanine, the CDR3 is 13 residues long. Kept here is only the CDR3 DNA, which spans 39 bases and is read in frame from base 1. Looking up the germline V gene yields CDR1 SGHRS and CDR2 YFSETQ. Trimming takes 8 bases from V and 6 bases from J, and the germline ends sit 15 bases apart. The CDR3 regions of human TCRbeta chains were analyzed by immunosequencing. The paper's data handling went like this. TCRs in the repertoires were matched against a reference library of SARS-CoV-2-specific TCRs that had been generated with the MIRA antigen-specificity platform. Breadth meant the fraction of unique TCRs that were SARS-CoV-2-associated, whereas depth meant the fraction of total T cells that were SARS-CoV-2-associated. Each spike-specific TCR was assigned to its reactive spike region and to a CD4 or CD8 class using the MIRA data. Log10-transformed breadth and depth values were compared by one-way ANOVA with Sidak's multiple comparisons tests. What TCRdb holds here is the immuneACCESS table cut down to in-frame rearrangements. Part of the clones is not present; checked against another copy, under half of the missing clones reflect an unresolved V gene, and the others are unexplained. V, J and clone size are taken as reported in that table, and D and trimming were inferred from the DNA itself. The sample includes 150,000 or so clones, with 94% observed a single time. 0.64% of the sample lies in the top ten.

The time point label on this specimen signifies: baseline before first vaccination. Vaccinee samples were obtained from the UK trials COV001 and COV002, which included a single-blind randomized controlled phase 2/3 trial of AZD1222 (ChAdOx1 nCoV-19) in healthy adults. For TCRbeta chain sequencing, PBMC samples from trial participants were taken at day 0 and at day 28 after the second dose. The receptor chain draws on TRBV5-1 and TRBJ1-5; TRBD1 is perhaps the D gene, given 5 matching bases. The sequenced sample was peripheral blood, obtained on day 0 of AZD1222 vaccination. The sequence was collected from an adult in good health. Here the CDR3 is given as CASSPAGTQPQHF. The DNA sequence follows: TGCGCCAGTAGTCCAGCCGGGACTCAGCCCCAGCATTTT.